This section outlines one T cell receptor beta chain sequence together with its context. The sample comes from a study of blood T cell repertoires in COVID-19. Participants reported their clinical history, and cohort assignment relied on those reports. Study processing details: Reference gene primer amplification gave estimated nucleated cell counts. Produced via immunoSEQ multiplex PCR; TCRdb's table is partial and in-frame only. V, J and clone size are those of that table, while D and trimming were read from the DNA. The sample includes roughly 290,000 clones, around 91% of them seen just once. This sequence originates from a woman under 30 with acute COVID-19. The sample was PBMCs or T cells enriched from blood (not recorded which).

The CDR3 DNA is TGTGCCAGCAGTCCTTCCGGGACAGGGGTCACATGGACCATGAACACTGAAGCTTTCTTT. This translates into CASSPSGTGVTWTMNTEAFF. The chain is built from TRBV27 and TRBJ1-1, with TRBD1 matching over 10 bases. This CDR3 region has 20 residues. Germline V gene lookup returns CDR1 MNHEY and CDR2 SMNVEV (reference sequence). V lost 5 bases to trimming and J lost 0 bases; unmatched junction nucleotides: 18.